The 16 T cell receptor beta chains presented below share a single source sample, sequenced in a study of cytomegalovirus exposure and HLA in healthy donors. 13 Jbeta primers and 60 Vbeta primers were used for the PCR. The repertoire was sequenced with immunoSEQ multiplex PCR; TCRdb's copy has only in-frame clones and lacks some. The sample gives 130,000 to 150,000 clones, 75% to 90% of which show up once; about 4.4% is in the top ten. Sequenced material: PBMCs. Source of these receptors: a man between 40 and 49 years old in good health and CMV-seronegative.

A single count supports this clone. The chain carries TRBV11-2 and TRBJ2-3, with a weak D call TRBD1 (5 bases). The V gene lost 6 bases and the J gene lost 0 bases, with 25 bases spanning the gap. CDR3 size: 19 residues. Looked up from germline, CDR1 is SGHAT and CDR2 is FQNNGV. The CDR3 coding sequence is TGTGCCAGCAGACCCTCTGGAAGGGTAGGGGCTCCTAGCACAGATACGCAGTATTTT. This translates into CASRPSGRVGAPSTDTQYF.

The V call is TRBV7-2, the J call TRBJ1-2; D unclear. Trimming pared 3 bases from V and 3 bases from J, leaving 8 bases between. In germline, CDR1 is SGHTA, CDR2 FQGNSA. The CDR3 has 13 amino acids. For the CDR3, the DNA is TGTGCCAGCAGCTTCGGGGAGTACTATGGCTACACCTTC. As protein: CASSFGEYYGYTF.

With regard to this clone: The same CDR3 also results from other DNA sequences found in this sample. This sequence joins TRBV27 and TRBJ2-7; no definite D call. Germline V CDR1 and CDR2: MNHEY, SMNVEV (reference sequence). V lost 2 bases to trimming and J lost 1 base, with 6 bases between them. The CDR3 has 13 residues. The CDR3 nucleotides are TGTGCCAGCAGTTTAACAAGTTCCTACGAGCAGTACTTC. The encoded protein is CASSLTSSYEQYF.

Comment on this clone: This sample also contains other DNA sequences that code for the same CDR3. The chain recombines TRBV5-1 with TRBJ1-1, with 10 bases fitting TRBD1. The V gene end was trimmed by 2 bases and the J gene end by 1 base; junction bases not matched to a gene: 2. Germline V gene sequence: CDR1 SGHRS, CDR2 YFSETQ. CDR3 length: 15 amino acids. The CDR3 DNA sequence: TGCGCCAGCAGCTTAGACAGGGGGCAGAACACTGAAGCTTTCTTT. Amino acids: CASSLDRGQNTEAFF.

This clone has only a few counts. Here the CDR3 reads CASSEALRTVSYEQYF. Written as DNA, the CDR3 is TGTGCCAGCAGTGAAGCGCTGAGGACAGTCTCCTACGAGCAGTACTTC. The chain couples TRBV2 to TRBJ2-7; D is possibly TRBD1 (6 bases). Germline CDR1 reads SNHLY; CDR2 reads FYNNEI. With 0 bases removed from V and 0 bases from J, the gap between germline ends came to 12 bases. This CDR3 spans 16 amino acids. Filled out from reference TRBV2 and TRBJ2-7, the complete variable domain reads EPEVTQTPSHQVTQMGQEVILRCVPISNHLYFYWYRQILGQKVEFLVSFYNNEISEKSEIFDDQFSVERPDGSNFTLKIRSTKLEDSAMYFCASSEALRTVSYEQYFGPGTRLTVT.

The table lists this clone with a few counts. The CDR3 bases are TGTGCCAGCACCCCAGACAGGAATTCACCCCTCCACTTT. Its protein is CASTPDRNSPLHF. The chain is built from TRBV6-5 and TRBJ1-6; weak D call: TRBD1 (6 bases). This CDR3 comprises 13 residues. Trimming left V 7 bases short and J 7 bases short, with 11 bases between. CDR1 and CDR2 from the germline V gene are MNHEY and SVGAGI.

V is TRBV2 and J is TRBJ2-5; TRBD2 matches at 9 bases. This CDR3 comprises 17 residues. Germline CDR1 reads SNHLY; CDR2 reads FYNNEI. The V and J ends lost 1 base and 0 bases, in that order; junction bases with no gene match: 6. The CDR3 sequence: CASSEGGRGGYQETQYF. CDR3 nucleotide sequence: TGTGCCAGCAGTGAAGGAGGGCGGGGGGGGTACCAAGAGACCCAGTACTTC.

V usage is TRBV5-1 and J usage is TRBJ2-5; tentative D call: TRBD2 (7 bases). The CDR3 extends over 15 amino acids. The V end lost 2 bases, the J end lost 2 bases, and 13 bases lay between the germline ends. The germline V gene encodes CDR1 SGHRS and CDR2 YFSETQ. CDR3 sequence (DNA): TGCGCCAGCAGCTTCTCTCGGGGGGCACAAGAGACCCAGTACTTC. Translated: CASSFSRGAQETQYF.

The genes are TRBV18 and TRBJ1-6, with 8 bases identical to TRBD1. V gave up 4 bases and J gave up 10 bases; unmatched junction bases: 3. CDR3 length equals 13 residues. The germline V gene encodes CDR1 KGHSH and CDR2 LQKENI. CDR3 region: CASSQDRVSPLHF. The CDR3 DNA follows: TGTGCCAGCTCACAGGACAGGGTCTCACCCCTCCACTTT.

The chain uses TRBV15 and TRBJ2-7; 9 bases match TRBD1. The trim removed 0 bases at V and 7 bases at J, leaving 10 bases unmatched. Per the germline V gene, CDR1 is LNHNV and CDR2 is YYDKDF (reference sequence). CDR3 length: 16 amino acids. The CDR3 here is CATSRDRGQGLREQYF. Here the CDR3 DNA reads TGTGCCACCAGCAGAGATAGGGGACAGGGTCTACGAGAGCAGTACTTC.

In nucleotides, the CDR3 is TGTGCCAGCAGCGACGCGGGGGCGATCACAGATACGCAGTATTTT. Its protein product is CASSDAGAITDTQYF. The gene calls are TRBV9 and TRBJ2-3, with D possibly TRBD2 on 7 matching bases. Trimming left V 3 bases short and J 2 bases short, with 13 bases between. The germline CDR1 and CDR2 sequences are SGDLS and YYNGEE. This CDR3 is built from 15 residues.

This chain connects TRBV28 to TRBJ2-1, with 7 bases matching TRBD1. The CDR3 runs to 13 residues. The trim removed 6 bases at V and 8 bases at J, leaving 7 bases unmatched. The germline gives CDR1 MDHEN, CDR2 SYDVKM. CDR3 DNA sequence: TGTGCCAGCAGGTGGACAGGTGGGCATGAGCAGTTCTTC. It specifies CASRWTGGHEQFF.

This clone showed up just a few times. The V gene is TRBV7-2, the J gene TRBJ1-1, with D hard to call. Trimming removed 2 bases from V and 4 bases from J, with 8 bases in between. CDR1 is SGHTA and CDR2 is FQGNSA in the germline V gene. The CDR3 runs to 13 residues. In DNA, the CDR3 is TGTGCCAGCAGCTTACTAGAGGGCACTGAAGCTTTCTTT. Residues: CASSLLEGTEAFF.

The chain combines TRBV10-2 with TRBJ2-5; 10 bases agree with TRBD2. From germline, CDR1 is WSHSY and CDR2 SAAADI. V dropped 5 bases and J dropped 3; count of bases not matched to a gene: 6. The CDR3 loop spans 15 amino acids. This CDR3 is CASSNFLAGEETQYF. The DNA of the CDR3 is TGCGCCAGCAGTAATTTTCTAGCGGGGGAAGAGACCCAGTACTTC.

The genes are TRBV4-3 and TRBJ1-4; D is unresolved. The germline V and J ends were trimmed by 1 base and 8 bases, with 11 bases remaining between them. Germline V CDR1 and CDR2: LGHNA, YSLEER. This CDR3 is built from 14 residues. CDR3 DNA: TGCGCCAGCAGCCAAGGTAGTTTGGGCGAAAAACTGTTTTTT. The encoded protein is CASSQGSLGEKLFF.

The chain couples TRBV11-2 to TRBJ1-2; D is possibly TRBD1 (6 bases). V shed 5 bases and J shed 8 bases, with 15 bases lying between them. This CDR3 region has 13 residues. Germline lookup yields CDR1 SGHAT and CDR2 FQNNGV. The CDR3 here is CASSRDTFGGYTF. The CDR3 DNA reads as TGTGCCAGCAGCCGGGACACCTTCGGGGGCTACACCTTC.